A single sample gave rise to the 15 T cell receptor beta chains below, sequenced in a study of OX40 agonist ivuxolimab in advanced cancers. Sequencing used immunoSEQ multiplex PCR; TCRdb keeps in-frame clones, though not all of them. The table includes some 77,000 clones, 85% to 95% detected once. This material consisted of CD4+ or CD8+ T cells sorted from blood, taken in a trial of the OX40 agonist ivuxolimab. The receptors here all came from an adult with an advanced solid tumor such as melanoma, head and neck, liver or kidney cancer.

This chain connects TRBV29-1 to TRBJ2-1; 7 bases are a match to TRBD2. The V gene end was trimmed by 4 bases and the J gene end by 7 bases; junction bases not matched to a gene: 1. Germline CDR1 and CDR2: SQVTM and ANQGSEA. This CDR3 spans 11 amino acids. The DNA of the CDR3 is TGCAGCGTTGCGGGAGGTAATGAGCAGTTCTTC. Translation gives CSVAGGNEQFF.

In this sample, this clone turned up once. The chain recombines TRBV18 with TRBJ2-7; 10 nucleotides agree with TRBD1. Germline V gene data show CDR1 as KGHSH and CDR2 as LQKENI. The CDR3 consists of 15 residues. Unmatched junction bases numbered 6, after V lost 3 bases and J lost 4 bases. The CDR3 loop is CASSPETGGWYEQYF. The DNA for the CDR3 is TGTGCCAGCTCACCTGAGACAGGGGGCTGGTACGAGCAGTACTTC.

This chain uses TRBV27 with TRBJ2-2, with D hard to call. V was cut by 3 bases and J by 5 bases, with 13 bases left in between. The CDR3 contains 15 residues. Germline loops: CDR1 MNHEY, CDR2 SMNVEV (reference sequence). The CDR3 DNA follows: TGTGCCAGCAGTTTTGGGGTGCTACGTACCGGGGAGCTGTTTTTT. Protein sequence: CASSFGVLRTGELFF.

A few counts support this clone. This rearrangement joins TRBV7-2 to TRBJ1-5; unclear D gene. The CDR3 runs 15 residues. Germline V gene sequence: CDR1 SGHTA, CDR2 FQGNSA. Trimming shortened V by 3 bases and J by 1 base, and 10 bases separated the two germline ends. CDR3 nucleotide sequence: TGTGCCAGCAGCTTGATGGTGGGGAGCAATCAGCCCCAGCATTTT. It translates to CASSLMVGSNQPQHF.

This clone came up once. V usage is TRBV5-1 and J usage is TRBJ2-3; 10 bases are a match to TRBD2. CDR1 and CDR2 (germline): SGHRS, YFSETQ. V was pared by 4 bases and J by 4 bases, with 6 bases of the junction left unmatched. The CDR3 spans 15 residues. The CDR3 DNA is TGCGCCAGCAGCGTCCTAGCGGGAGTCCCAGATACGCAGTATTTT. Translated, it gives CASSVLAGVPDTQYF. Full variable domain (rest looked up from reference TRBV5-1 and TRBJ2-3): KAGVTQTPRYLIKTRGQQVTLSCSPISGHRSVSWYQQTPGQGLQFLFEYFSETQRNKGNFPGRFSGRQFSNSRSEMNVSTLELGDSALYLCASSVLAGVPDTQYFGPGTRLTVL.

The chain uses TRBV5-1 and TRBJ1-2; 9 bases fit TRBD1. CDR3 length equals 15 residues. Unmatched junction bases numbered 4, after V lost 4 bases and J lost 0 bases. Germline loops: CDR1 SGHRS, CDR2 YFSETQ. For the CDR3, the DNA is TGCGCCAGCAGCCAGACAGGGGGAGCTAACTATGGCTACACCTTC. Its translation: CASSQTGGANYGYTF.

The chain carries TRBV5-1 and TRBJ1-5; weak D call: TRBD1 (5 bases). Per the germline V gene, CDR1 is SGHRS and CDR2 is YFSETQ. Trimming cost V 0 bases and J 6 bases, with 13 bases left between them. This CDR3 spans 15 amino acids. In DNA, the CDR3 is TGCGCCAGCAGCTTGGAAGGGGCGAGGGGTCAGCCCCAGCATTTT. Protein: CASSLEGARGQPQHF.

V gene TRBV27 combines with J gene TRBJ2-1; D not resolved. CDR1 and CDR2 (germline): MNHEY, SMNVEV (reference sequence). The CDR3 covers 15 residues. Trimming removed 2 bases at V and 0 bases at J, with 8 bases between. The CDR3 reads CASSLVGVSYNEQFF. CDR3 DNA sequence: TGTGCCAGCAGTTTAGTAGGAGTCTCCTACAATGAGCAGTTCTTC.

CDR3 DNA: TGTGCCTCCCGGGCCAATAGCAATCAGCCCCAGCATTTT. Translated: CASRANSNQPQHF. This chain links TRBV10-3 with TRBJ1-5; D remains unclear. Germline V gene lookup returns CDR1 ENHRY and CDR2 SYGVKD. The length of the CDR3 is 13 residues. V was pared by 11 bases and J by 0 bases, with 11 bases between.

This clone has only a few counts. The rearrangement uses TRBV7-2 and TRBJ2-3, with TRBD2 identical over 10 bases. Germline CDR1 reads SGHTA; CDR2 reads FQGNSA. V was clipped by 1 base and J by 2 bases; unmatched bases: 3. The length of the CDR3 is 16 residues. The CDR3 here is CASSLVTSGNTDTQYF. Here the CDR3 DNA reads TGTGCCAGCAGCTTAGTTACTAGCGGGAACACAGATACGCAGTATTTT.

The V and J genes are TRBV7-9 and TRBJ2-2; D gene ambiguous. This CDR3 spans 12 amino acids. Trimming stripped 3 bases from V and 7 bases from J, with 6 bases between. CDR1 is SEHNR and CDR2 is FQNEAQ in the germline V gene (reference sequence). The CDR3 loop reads CASSFADGELFF. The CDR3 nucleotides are TGTGCCAGCAGCTTTGCGGACGGGGAGCTGTTTTTT.

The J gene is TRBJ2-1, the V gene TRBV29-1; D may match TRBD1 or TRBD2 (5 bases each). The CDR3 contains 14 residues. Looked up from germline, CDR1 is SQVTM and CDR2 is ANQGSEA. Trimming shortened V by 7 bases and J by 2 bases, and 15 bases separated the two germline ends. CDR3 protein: CSAAARDPYNEQFF. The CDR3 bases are TGCAGCGCGGCCGCCCGGGACCCCTACAATGAGCAGTTCTTC.

CDR3 sequence (DNA): TGTGCCAGCAGCTACGGGGTCGAGAGTGGCTACACCTTC. Its protein is CASSYGVESGYTF. The rearrangement joins TRBV21-1 to TRBJ1-2. TRBV21-1 is tagged as a pseudogene. The CDR3 is 13 amino acids.

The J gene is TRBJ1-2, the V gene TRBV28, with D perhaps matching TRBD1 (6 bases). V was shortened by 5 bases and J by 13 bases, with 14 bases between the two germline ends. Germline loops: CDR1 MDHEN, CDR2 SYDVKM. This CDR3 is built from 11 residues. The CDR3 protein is CASSILGGRTF. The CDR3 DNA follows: TGTGCCAGCAGTATCTTGGGGGGGCGCACCTTC.

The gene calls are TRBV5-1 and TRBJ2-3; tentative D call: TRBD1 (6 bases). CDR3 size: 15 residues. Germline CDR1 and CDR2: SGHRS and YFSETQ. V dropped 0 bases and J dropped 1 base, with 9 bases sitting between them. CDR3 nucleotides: TGCGCCAGCAGCTTGGCACAGGGCCGCACAGATACGCAGTATTTT. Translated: CASSLAQGRTDTQYF. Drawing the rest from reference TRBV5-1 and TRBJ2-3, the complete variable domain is KAGVTQTPRYLIKTRGQQVTLSCSPISGHRSVSWYQQTPGQGLQFLFEYFSETQRNKGNFPGRFSGRQFSNSRSEMNVSTLELGDSALYLCASSLAQGRTDTQYFGPGTRLTVL.